Below, 8 T cell receptor beta chains from the same sample are listed, as sequenced in a study of neurological immune-mediated disorders. Via MiXCR, TCRdb re-called the 5' RACE reads, giving one row per CDR3 protein. The data show approximately 40,000 distinct CDR3 sequences, 20% to 25% seen once. The time point here: technical triplicate 3. The specimen sequenced was PBMCs. The receptors here all came from a man aged 60 to 75 with HTLV-1-associated myelopathy (HAM/TSP).

The rearrangement joins TRBV20-1 to TRBJ1-2, with unresolved D. Germline lookup yields CDR1 DFQATT and CDR2 SNEGSKA (reference sequence). The CDR3 is 12 residues long. With 4 bases removed from V and 3 bases from J, the gap between germline ends came to 9 bases. Written as DNA, the CDR3 is TGCAGTGCTATATACACGGACTATGGCTACACCTTC. Encoded protein: CSAIYTDYGYTF.

In its sample, this clonotype was seen many times. This chain joins TRBV5-5 and TRBJ1-4; tentative D call: TRBD1 (6 bases). Germline CDR1 and CDR2: SGHKS and YYEKEE (reference sequence). This CDR3 region has 15 residues. V lost 2 bases, J lost 3 bases, and 11 bases lay in between. The CDR3 loop is CASSFSGQPNEKLFF. The CDR3 DNA sequence: TGTGCCAGCAGCTTCTCAGGACAGCCTAATGAAAAACTGTTTTTT.

This clonotype was detected many times. This sequence joins TRBV20-1 and TRBJ2-2; maybe TRBD1 (6 bases). V was cut by 5 bases and J by 1 base, with 11 bases left in between. The CDR3 loop spans 14 amino acids. Germline V gene sequence: CDR1 DFQATT, CDR2 SNEGSKA (reference sequence). The CDR3, as DNA: TGCAGTGCTCCCAGGGGATGGAACACCGGGGAGCTGTTTTTT. It translates to CSAPRGWNTGELFF.

This clonotype was recorded many times. V gene TRBV5-1 combines with J gene TRBJ2-5; the D is unclear. Germline V gene data show CDR1 as SGHRS and CDR2 as YFSETQ. The CDR3 has 12 amino acids. Trimming took off 1 base at V and 5 bases at J, with 6 bases between the two ends. The CDR3 loop reads CASSLTWETQYF. The CDR3 region has the DNA TGCGCCAGCAGCTTGACGTGGGAGACCCAGTACTTC.

This clonotype has ten or more counts. CDR3 bases: TGCGCCAGCAGCTTACCAGGGGGCCTGGAGGAAAAACTGTTTTTT. As protein: CASSLPGGLEEKLFF. The chain links TRBV5-1 to TRBJ1-4, with 8 nucleotides matching TRBD1. CDR1 is SGHRS and CDR2 is YFSETQ in the germline V gene. The trim removed 2 bases at V and 8 bases at J, leaving 8 bases unmatched. The CDR3 totals 15 residues.

This clonotype was counted ten times or more. The junction departs from the called germline gene at one end, perhaps through a read error. The rearrangement joins TRBV7-7 to TRBJ2-5; TRBD1 agrees at 9 bases. Germline assignment: CDR1 SSHAT and CDR2 FNYEAQ (reference sequence). The CDR3 extends over 14 amino acids. The CDR3 DNA reads as TGTGCTAGCAGCCACACAGGGGGCGGAGAGACCCAGTACTTC. Translated, it gives CASSHTGGGETQYF.

This clonotype was counted many times. The chain recombines TRBV20-1 with TRBJ2-5; D may be TRBD1 or TRBD2 (5 bases each). CDR1 is DFQATT and CDR2 is SNEGSKA in the germline V gene (reference sequence). This CDR3 contains 13 residues. V lost 6 bases and J 0 bases, leaving 11 bases between the germline ends. In DNA, the CDR3 is TGCAGTGCCGAGGGGCCGTACCAAGAGACCCAGTACTTC. Residues: CSAEGPYQETQYF.

Ten or more counts support this clonotype. V usage is TRBV7-9 and J usage is TRBJ2-1, with TRBD2 identical over 12 bases. The CDR3 loop spans 17 amino acids. J gave up 2 bases and V 5 bases, and 7 bases lay outside the gene matches. The germline V gene has CDR1 SEHNR and CDR2 FQNEAQ (reference sequence). The CDR3 protein is CASSRQTSGSTYNEQFF. The DNA of the CDR3 is TGTGCCAGCAGCCGCCAGACTAGCGGGAGCACCTACAATGAGCAGTTCTTC.